Below, 15 T cell receptor beta chains from the same sample are listed, as sequenced in a study of T-cell memory formation after mild COVID-19. MiXCR was run by TCRdb on the 5' RACE reads, yielding one entry per CDR3 protein. The sample lists fewer than 95,000 distinct CDR3 sequences, approximately 15% occurring once. The material sequenced was PBMCs or a T cell subset sorted from them (not recorded which). These receptors all stem from a man younger than 30 who had mild COVID-19 (a few samples of this study predate the infection). Cell type and time point are not known.

The chain recombines TRBV7-3 with TRBJ2-1; D unclear. Deletions cut 5 bases from V and 8 bases from J, with 13 bases between. This CDR3 comprises 13 residues. CDR1 SGHTA and CDR2 FQGTGA come from the germline V gene. This CDR3 reads CASSNNPGYEQFF. CDR3 DNA sequence: TGTGCCAGCAGCAACAACCCAGGCTATGAGCAGTTCTTC.

This clonotype was seen a handful of times. The junction does not match germline at one end; this may be a read error. The V call is TRBV28, the J call TRBJ2-3, with a tentative D call TRBD1 (5 bases). Germline V lookup: CDR1 MDHEN, CDR2 SYDVKM. CDR3 length equals 12 residues. CDR3 sequence reads: CCSGFRPDTQYF. The CDR3 coding sequence is TGCTGCTCAGGGTTTCGCCCAGATACGCAGTATTTT.

The chain combines TRBV7-9 with TRBJ2-4; 7 bases are shared with TRBD1. Germline lookup yields CDR1 SEHNR and CDR2 FQNEAQ (reference sequence). The V segment lost 5 bases and the J segment 5 bases; nucleotides outside the gene matches: 15. This CDR3 is built from 17 residues. The CDR3 DNA reads as TGTGCCAGCAGCCAACCCTGGGTTGGGGACAGTGAAAACATTCAGTACTTC. Amino acids: CASSQPWVGDSENIQYF.

This clonotype was observed a handful of times. The rearrangement links TRBV5-1 to TRBJ1-2; 7 nucleotides agree with TRBD1. Per germline, CDR1 SGHRS and CDR2 YFSETQ. Trimming cost V 4 bases and J 5 bases; bases outside gene matches: 11. The CDR3 covers 15 residues. CDR3 amino acids: CASSTRTGTEYGYTF. DNA of the CDR3: TGCGCCAGCAGCACGAGAACCGGGACAGAATATGGCTACACCTTC.

This clonotype showed up just a few times. The chain carries TRBV5-6 and TRBJ1-4; 7 bases agree with TRBD1. Unmatched junction bases numbered 7, after V lost 5 bases and J lost 6 bases. Germline loops: CDR1 SGHDT, CDR2 YYEEEE. The CDR3 extends over 14 amino acids. CDR3 sequence: CASSFRQGDEKLFF. In nucleotides, the CDR3 is TGTGCCAGCAGTTTTCGACAGGGAGATGAAAAACTGTTTTTT.

This chain uses TRBV7-2 with TRBJ2-3; TRBD1 matches at 10 bases. Unmatched junction bases numbered 9, after V lost 0 bases and J lost 3 bases. Germline V gene lookup returns CDR1 SGHTA and CDR2 FQGNSA. CDR3 length: 18 amino acids. The CDR3 DNA is TGTGCCAGCAGCTTAGCCTCCTGGGGACAGGGGAGGACAGATACGCAGTATTTT. Its protein product is CASSLASWGQGRTDTQYF. The full variable domain, with the rest looked up from reference TRBV7-2 and TRBJ2-3, is GAGVSQSPSNKVTEKGKDVELRCDPISGHTALYWYRQSLGQGLEFLIYFQGNSAPDKSGLPSDRFSAERTGGSVSTLTIQRTQQEDSAVYLCASSLASWGQGRTDTQYFGPGTRLTVL.

This chain uses TRBV7-9 with TRBJ1-6; D call uncertain. The CDR3 runs to 14 residues. Germline CDR1 reads SEHNR; CDR2 reads FQNEAQ (reference sequence). V lost 2 bases, J lost 8 bases, and 10 bases lay in between. CDR3 amino acids: CASSLSGQDSPLHF. The CDR3 DNA sequence: TGTGCCAGCAGCTTATCCGGGCAGGATTCACCCCTCCACTTT.

The chain couples TRBV29-1 to TRBJ1-1; D gene uncertain. CDR1 and CDR2 from the germline V gene are SQVTM and ANQGSEA. This CDR3 is built from 12 residues. CDR3 region: CHTQEMNTEAFF. CDR3 DNA sequence: TGCCACACGCAGGAAATGAACACTGAAGCTTTCTTT.

The chain carries TRBV3-1 and TRBJ2-7; TRBD1 might be the D (6 bases). From germline, CDR1 is LGHDT and CDR2 YNNKEL (reference sequence). The CDR3 runs 15 residues. V lost 1 base and J lost 5, with 15 bases in between. The CDR3 spells CASSQASVTGNEQYF. The DNA for the CDR3 is TGTGCCAGCAGCCAAGCTAGTGTCACAGGGAACGAGCAGTACTTC.

By its share, this clonotype is hyperexpanded (1% or more). The chain couples TRBV5-1 to TRBJ2-1; D unresolved. This CDR3 has 15 residues. Germline assignment: CDR1 SGHRS and CDR2 YFSETQ. V was clipped by 0 bases and J by 5 bases, with 12 bases between them. As DNA, the CDR3 is TGCGCCAGCAGCTTGGACGAGCCTACCGACAATGAGCAGTTCTTC. Translated: CASSLDEPTDNEQFF.

The gene calls are TRBV4-2 and TRBJ2-7; 7 positions match TRBD1. The trim removed 0 bases at V and 3 bases at J, leaving 2 bases unmatched. The CDR3 loop spans 14 amino acids. Germline CDR1 is LGHNA and CDR2 is YNFKEQ. CDR3 coding DNA: TGTGCCAGCAGCCAAGAGGACAGGAACTACGAGCAGTACTTC. Translation gives CASSQEDRNYEQYF.

The V and J genes are TRBV18 and TRBJ2-3; 9 nucleotides line up with TRBD1. Germline V lookup: CDR1 KGHSH, CDR2 LQKENI. The CDR3 runs to 18 residues. The V segment lost 4 bases and the J segment 2 bases; nucleotides outside the gene matches: 13. The CDR3 sequence is CASSLRPRDRVSTDTQYF. The CDR3 DNA reads as TGTGCCAGCTCACTAAGACCCCGGGACAGGGTTTCCACAGATACGCAGTATTTT.

This rearrangement joins TRBV25-1 to TRBJ2-3; 7 nucleotides align to TRBD2. This CDR3 contains 11 residues. Germline CDR1 and CDR2: MGHDK and SYGVNS. Germline trimming cut 8 bases from V and 9 bases from J; bases unmatched to any gene: 5. CDR3 coding DNA: TGTGCCAGCGGGGGGGGTGGCACGCAGTATTTT. Translated: CASGGGGTQYF.

The table lists this clonotype with a few counts. The CDR3: CASSQDGGVGETQYF. CDR3 nucleotides: TGTGCCAGCAGCCAAGACGGCGGGGTGGGAGAGACCCAGTACTTC. The chain carries TRBV4-2 and TRBJ2-5, with D maybe TRBD2 (6 bases). V lost 0 bases, J lost 4 bases, and 12 bases lay in between. Germline lookup yields CDR1 LGHNA and CDR2 YNFKEQ. The CDR3 sequence is 15 residues long.

The genes are TRBV27 and TRBJ1-1, with a possible D match to TRBD1 (6 bases). Germline loops: CDR1 MNHEY, CDR2 SMNVEV (reference sequence). This CDR3 region has 15 residues. V gave up 6 bases and J gave up 1 base, with 15 bases separating them. This CDR3 is CASRIQGVSNTEAFF. The CDR3 bases are TGTGCCAGCAGGATACAGGGTGTCTCGAACACTGAAGCTTTCTTT.